The 4 T cell receptor beta chains below come from one sample, sequenced in a study of blood T cells in healthy people across ages. Together with a sample-barcoded 5' primer, a J-beta primer mix was included in a second PCR lasting roughly 6 to 12 cycles. TCRdb analysed the 5' RACE reads with MiXCR anew, one entry per CDR3 protein. The data hold over a million distinct CDR3 sequences, with around 59% observed a single time. Sample: blood. These receptors all come from a man between 18 and 29 years old in good health.

This chain joins TRBV7-2 and TRBJ2-5; 7 nucleotides agree with TRBD2. The germline V gene has CDR1 SGHTA and CDR2 FQGNSA. The V segment lost 2 bases and the J segment 0 bases; nucleotides outside the gene matches: 3. This CDR3 spans 15 amino acids. CDR3: CASSLQAGNQETQYF. CDR3 in DNA: TGTGCCAGCAGCTTACAAGCGGGAAACCAAGAGACCCAGTACTTC.

The rearrangement uses TRBV6-2 or TRBV6-3 and TRBJ2-2; TRBD1 aligns across 7 bases. The CDR3 consists of 15 residues. Germline V gene data show CDR1 as MNHEY and CDR2 as SVGEGT. J lost 3 bases, V lost 6 bases, and 7 bases had no gene match. CDR3 sequence: CASRDLTGDTGELFF. DNA of the CDR3: TGTGCCAGCAGAGACCTCACAGGGGACACCGGGGAGCTGTTTTTT.

The chain is built from TRBV5-1 and TRBJ1-4; 8 positions agree with TRBD1. J was trimmed by 8 bases and V by 1 base; bases with no gene match: 7. The germline V gene has CDR1 SGHRS and CDR2 YFSETQ. This CDR3 region has 15 residues. Here the CDR3 reads CASSLSGRGREKLFF. The CDR3 nucleotides are TGCGCCAGCAGCTTGTCGGGCAGGGGGCGAGAAAAACTGTTTTTT.

The J gene is TRBJ2-7, the V gene TRBV25-1, with 10 bases identical to TRBD2. Germline CDR1 is MGHDK and CDR2 is SYGVNS. V dropped 0 bases and J dropped 0; count of bases not matched to a gene: 2. CDR3 size: 16 residues. CDR3 in amino acids: CASSEYLAGDSYEQYF. The CDR3 nucleotides are TGTGCCAGCAGTGAATATCTAGCGGGGGACTCCTACGAGCAGTACTTC.